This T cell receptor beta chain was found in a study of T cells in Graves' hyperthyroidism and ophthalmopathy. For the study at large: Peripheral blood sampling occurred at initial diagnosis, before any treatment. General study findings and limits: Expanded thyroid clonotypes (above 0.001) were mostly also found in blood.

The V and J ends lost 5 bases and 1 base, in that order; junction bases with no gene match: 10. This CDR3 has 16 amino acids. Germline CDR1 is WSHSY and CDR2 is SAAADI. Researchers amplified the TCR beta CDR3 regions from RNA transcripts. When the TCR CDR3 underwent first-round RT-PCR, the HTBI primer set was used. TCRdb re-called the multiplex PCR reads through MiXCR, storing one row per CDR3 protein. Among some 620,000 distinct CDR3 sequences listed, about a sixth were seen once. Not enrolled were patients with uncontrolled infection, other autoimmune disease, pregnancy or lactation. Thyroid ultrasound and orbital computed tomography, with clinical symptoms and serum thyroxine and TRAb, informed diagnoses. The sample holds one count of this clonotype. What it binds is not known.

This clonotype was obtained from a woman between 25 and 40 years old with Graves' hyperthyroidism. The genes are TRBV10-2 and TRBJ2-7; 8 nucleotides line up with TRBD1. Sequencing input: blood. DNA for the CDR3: TGCGCCAGCAGTTCTGAGGACAGGGTCGATTCCTACGAGCAGTACTTC. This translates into CASSSEDRVDSYEQYF.